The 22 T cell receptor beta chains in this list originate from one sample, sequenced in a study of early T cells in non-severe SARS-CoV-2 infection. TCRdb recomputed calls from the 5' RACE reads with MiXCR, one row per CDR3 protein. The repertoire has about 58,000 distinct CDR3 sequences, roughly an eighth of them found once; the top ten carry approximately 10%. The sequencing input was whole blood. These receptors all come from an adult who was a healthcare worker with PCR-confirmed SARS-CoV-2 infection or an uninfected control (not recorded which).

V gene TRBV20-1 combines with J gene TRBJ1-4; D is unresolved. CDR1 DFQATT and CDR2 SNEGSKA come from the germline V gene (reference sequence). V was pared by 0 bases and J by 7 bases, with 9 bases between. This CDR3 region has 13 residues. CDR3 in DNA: TGCAGTGCTAGAGAGGGCACACGTGAAAAACTGTTTTTT. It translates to CSAREGTREKLFF.

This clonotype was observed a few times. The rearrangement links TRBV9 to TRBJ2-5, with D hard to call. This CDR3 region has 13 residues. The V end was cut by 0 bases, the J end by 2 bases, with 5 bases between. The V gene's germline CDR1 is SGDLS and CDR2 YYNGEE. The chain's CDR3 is CASSVALQETQYF. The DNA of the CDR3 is TGTGCCAGCAGCGTAGCCCTTCAAGAGACCCAGTACTTC.

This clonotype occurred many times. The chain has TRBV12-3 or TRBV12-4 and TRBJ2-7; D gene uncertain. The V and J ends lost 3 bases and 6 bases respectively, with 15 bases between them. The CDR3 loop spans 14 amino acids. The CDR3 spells CASSFSFSSGEQYF. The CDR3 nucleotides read TGTGCCAGCAGTTTTTCCTTCTCGTCGGGCGAGCAGTACTTC.

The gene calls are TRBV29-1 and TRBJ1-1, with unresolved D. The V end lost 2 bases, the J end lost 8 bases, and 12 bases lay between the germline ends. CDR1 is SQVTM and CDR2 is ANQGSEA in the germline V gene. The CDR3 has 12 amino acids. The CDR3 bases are TGCAGCGTTGAATTATCTGGCCTAGAAGCTTTCTTT. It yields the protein CSVELSGLEAFF.

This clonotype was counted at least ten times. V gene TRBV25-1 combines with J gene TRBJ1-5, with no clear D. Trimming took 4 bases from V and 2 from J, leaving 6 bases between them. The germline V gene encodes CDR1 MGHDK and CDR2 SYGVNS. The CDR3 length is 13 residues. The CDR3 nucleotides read TGTGCCAGCAGTGGGCCCCGCAATCAGCCCCAGCATTTT. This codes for CASSGPRNQPQHF.

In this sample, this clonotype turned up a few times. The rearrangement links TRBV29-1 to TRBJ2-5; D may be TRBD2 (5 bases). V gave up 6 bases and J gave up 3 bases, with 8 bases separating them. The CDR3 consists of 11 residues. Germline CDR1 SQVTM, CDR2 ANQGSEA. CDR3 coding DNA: TGCAGCGTGGAGGTGAAAGAGACCCAGTACTTC. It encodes CSVEVKETQYF.

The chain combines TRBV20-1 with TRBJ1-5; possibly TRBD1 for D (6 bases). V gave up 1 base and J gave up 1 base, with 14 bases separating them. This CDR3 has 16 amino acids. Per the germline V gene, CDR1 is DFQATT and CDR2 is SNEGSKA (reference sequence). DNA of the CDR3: TGCAGTGCTAGAGCGGGGGGGCGCGGGAGCAATCAGCCCCAGCATTTT. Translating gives CSARAGGRGSNQPQHF.

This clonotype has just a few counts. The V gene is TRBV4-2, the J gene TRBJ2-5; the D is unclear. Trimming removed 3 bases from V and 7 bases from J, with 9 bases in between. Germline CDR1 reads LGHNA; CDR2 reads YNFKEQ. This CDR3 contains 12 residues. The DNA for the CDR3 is TGTGCCAGCAGCCAGGGCGACGGGACCCAGTACTTC. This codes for CASSQGDGTQYF.

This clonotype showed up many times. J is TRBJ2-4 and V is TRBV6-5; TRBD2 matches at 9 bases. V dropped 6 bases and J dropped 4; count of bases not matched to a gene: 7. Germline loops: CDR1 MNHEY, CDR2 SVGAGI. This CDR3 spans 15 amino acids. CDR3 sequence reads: CASSLSGRRKNIQYF. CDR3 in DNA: TGTGCCAGCAGCCTTAGCGGGAGAAGAAAAAACATTCAGTACTTC.

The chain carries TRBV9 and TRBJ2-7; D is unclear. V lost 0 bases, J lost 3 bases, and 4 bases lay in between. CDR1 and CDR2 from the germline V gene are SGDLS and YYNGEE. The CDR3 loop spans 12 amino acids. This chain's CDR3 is CASSVDSYEQYF. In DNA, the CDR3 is TGTGCCAGCAGCGTAGACAGCTACGAGCAGTACTTC.

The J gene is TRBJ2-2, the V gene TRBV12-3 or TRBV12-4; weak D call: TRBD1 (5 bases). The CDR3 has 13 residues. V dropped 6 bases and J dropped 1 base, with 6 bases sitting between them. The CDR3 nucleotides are TGTGCCAGCAGCGACAGGAACACCGGGGAGCTGTTTTTT. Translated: CASSDRNTGELFF.

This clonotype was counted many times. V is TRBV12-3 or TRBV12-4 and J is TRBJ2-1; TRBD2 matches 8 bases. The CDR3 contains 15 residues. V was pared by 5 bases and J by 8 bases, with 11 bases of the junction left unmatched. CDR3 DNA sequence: TGTGCCAGCAGTCCGCACGGGGGGGGGCTGGATGAGCAGTTCTTC. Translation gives CASSPHGGGLDEQFF.

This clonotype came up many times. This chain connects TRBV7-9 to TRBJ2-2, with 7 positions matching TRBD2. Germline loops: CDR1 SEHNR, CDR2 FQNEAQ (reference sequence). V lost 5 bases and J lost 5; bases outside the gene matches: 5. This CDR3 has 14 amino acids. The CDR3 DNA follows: TGTGCCAGCAGCCAAACGCGGGGGACCGGGGAGCTGTTTTTT. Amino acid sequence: CASSQTRGTGELFF.

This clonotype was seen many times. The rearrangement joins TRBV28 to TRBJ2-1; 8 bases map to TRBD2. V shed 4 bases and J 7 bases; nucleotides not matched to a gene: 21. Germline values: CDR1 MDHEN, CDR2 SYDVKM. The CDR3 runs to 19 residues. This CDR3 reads CASSSASVFGGALLNEQFF. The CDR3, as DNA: TGTGCCAGCAGTTCTGCGTCTGTCTTCGGGGGGGCCTTATTGAATGAGCAGTTCTTC.

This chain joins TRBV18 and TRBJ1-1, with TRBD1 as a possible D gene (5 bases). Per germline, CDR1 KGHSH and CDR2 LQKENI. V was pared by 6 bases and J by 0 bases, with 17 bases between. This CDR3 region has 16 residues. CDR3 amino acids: CASSPFAGTLNTEAFF. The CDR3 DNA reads TGTGCCAGCTCTCCTTTTGCCGGGACTCTGAACACTGAAGCTTTCTTT.

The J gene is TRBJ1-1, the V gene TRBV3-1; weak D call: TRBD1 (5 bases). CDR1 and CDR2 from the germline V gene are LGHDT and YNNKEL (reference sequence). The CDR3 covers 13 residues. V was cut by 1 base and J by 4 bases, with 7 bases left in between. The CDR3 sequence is CASSQGGGTEAFF. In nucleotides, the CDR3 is TGTGCCAGCAGCCAAGGGGGGGGCACTGAAGCTTTCTTT.

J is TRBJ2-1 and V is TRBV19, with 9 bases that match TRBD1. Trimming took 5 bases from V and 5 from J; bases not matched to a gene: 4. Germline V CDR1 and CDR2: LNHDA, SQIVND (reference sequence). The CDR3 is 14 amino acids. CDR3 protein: CASSGTGRNNEQFF. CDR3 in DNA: TGTGCCAGTAGTGGGACAGGGCGCAACAATGAGCAGTTCTTC.

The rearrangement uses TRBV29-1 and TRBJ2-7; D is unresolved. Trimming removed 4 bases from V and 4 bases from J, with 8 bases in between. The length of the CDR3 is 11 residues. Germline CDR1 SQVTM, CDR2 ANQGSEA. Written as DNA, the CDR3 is TGCAGCGTTGGGGGTGATTACGAGCAGTACTTC. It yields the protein CSVGGDYEQYF.

CDR3 sequence: CASSLPVGAQHF. The CDR3 DNA reads as TGTGCCAGCAGCCTTCCCGTAGGAGCCCAGCATTTT. The chain links TRBV6-2 or TRBV6-3 to TRBJ1-5; no clear D gene. Trimming took 6 bases from V and 11 from J, leaving 14 bases between them. The CDR3 has 12 amino acids. Germline CDR1 MNHEY, CDR2 SVGEGT.

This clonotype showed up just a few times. The CDR3 nucleotides are TGTGCCAGCAGTTTTGGGGCGAACACCGGGGAGCTGTTTTTT. Its protein product is CASSFGANTGELFF. This rearrangement joins TRBV27 to TRBJ2-2; D is unclear. CDR1 is MNHEY and CDR2 is SMNVEV in the germline V gene (reference sequence). CDR3 length: 14 residues. The V gene lost 3 bases and the J gene lost 0 bases, with 5 bases spanning the gap.

The CDR3 DNA is TGTGCCAGCAGGGGACAGGGGATTGAAAAACTGTTTTTT. This gives the protein CASRGQGIEKLFF. The chain employs TRBV2 and TRBJ1-4, with TRBD1 identical over 10 bases. This CDR3 region has 13 residues. The germline CDR1 and CDR2 sequences are SNHLY and FYNNEI. V was clipped by 6 bases and J by 7 bases; unmatched bases: 2.

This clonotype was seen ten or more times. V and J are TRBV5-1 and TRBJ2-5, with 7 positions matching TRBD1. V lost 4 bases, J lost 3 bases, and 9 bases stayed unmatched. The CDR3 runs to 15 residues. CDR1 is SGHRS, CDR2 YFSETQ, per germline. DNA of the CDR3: TGCGCCAGCAGCCACCGACAGGGCAGGGAAGAGACCCAGTACTTC. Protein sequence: CASSHRQGREETQYF.